Below are 13 T cell receptor beta chains sequenced from a single sample in a study of vaccination and CD4 T cells after COVID-19. Treatment in this sample: approximately nine-day PBMC culture with coronavirus spike peptide pools or control peptides (ViraFEST assay). Antigens for these TCRs are unknown. The assay that was used to sequence DNA from cultured CD4+ T cells was the Oncomine TCR Beta short-read assay. TCRdb fed the PCR reads into MiXCR, producing one record per CDR3 protein. The sample lists about 7,300 distinct CDR3 sequences; 51% were seen once. The sample was CD4+ T cells from blood, cultured in vitro. Source of these receptors: a human donor who had recovered from COVID-19.

The chain employs TRBV7-9 and TRBJ1-3; weak D call: TRBD1 (5 bases). The CDR3 has 15 amino acids. Trimming shortened V by 3 bases and J by 2 bases, and 11 bases separated the two germline ends. Germline loops: CDR1 SEHNR, CDR2 FQNEAQ (reference sequence). CDR3 DNA: TGTGCCAGCAGCTTTTCCCCAGGGCCTGGAAACACCATATATTTT. The encoded protein is CASSFSPGPGNTIYF.

This clonotype was observed a few times. The chain is built from TRBV27 and TRBJ1-2; no clear D gene. Germline CDR1 is MNHEY and CDR2 is SMNVEV (reference sequence). V dropped 10 bases and J dropped 4 bases, with 16 bases sitting between them. CDR3 length equals 13 residues. CDR3 nucleotides: TGTGCCACCCGCGACCCGCCGGGCTATGGCTACACCTTC. Translating it yields CATRDPPGYGYTF.

In its sample, this clonotype was seen a few times. The chain recombines TRBV6-1 with TRBJ2-4, with D uncertain. V lost 5 bases and J 4 bases, leaving 9 bases between the germline ends. This CDR3 contains 13 residues. Germline loops: CDR1 MNHNS, CDR2 SASEGT. In DNA, the CDR3 is TGTGCCAGCAGTCGCGAAGGAAAAAACATTCAGTACTTC. It is translated as CASSREGKNIQYF.

The V gene is TRBV6-1, the J gene TRBJ2-7; 11 positions agree with TRBD1. Germline lookup yields CDR1 MNHNS and CDR2 SASEGT. J lost 6 bases, V lost 7 bases, and 11 bases had no gene match. The CDR3 covers 15 residues. CDR3 bases: TGTGCCAGCACTCTAATCGGGACAGGGGGTTCCGAGCAGTACTTC. Its translation is CASTLIGTGGSEQYF.

This chain connects TRBV20-1 to TRBJ1-1, with D perhaps matching TRBD1 (5 bases). Germline CDR1 is DFQATT and CDR2 is SNEGSKA (reference sequence). The ends were cut back, 0 bases at V and 5 bases at J, with 19 bases in the middle. The CDR3 spans 16 residues. The CDR3 here is CSARDQWGRERTEAFF. CDR3 in DNA: TGCAGTGCTAGAGATCAATGGGGGAGGGAAAGGACTGAAGCTTTCTTT.

The V gene is TRBV7-2, the J gene TRBJ1-2; D perhaps matches TRBD1 (6 bases). The CDR3 runs 13 residues. The germline V gene encodes CDR1 SGHTA and CDR2 FQGNSA. The V end lost 2 bases, the J end lost 4 bases, and 8 bases lay between the germline ends. CDR3 region: CASSLRGGYGYTF. The CDR3 DNA is TGTGCCAGCAGCTTAAGAGGGGGCTATGGCTACACCTTC.

In its sample, this clonotype is medium-sized (0.01 to 0.1%). The chain has TRBV11-3 and TRBJ2-1, with D perhaps matching TRBD2 (6 bases). CDR1 SGHNT and CDR2 YENEEA come from the germline V gene. V lost 8 bases and J lost 0, with 11 bases in between. The CDR3 has 14 amino acids. The CDR3, as DNA: TGTGCCAGCCATAGCGGAAGCTCCTACAATGAGCAGTTCTTC. Translated: CASHSGSSYNEQFF. Together with reference TRBV11-3 and TRBJ2-1, the CDR3 gives the full variable domain: EAGVVQSPRYKIIEKKQPVAFWCNPISGHNTLYWYLQNLGQGPELLIRYENEEAVDDSQLPKDRFSAERLKGVDSTLKIQPAELGDSAVYLCASHSGSSYNEQFFGPGTRLTVL.

The DNA for the CDR3 is TGTGCCAGCAGCTTAGATCCCGGCGGGGGGAGGGCCTCCTACGAGCAGTACTTC. Protein: CASSLDPGGGRASYEQYF. This chain connects TRBV11-3 to TRBJ2-7, with TRBD2 matching over 8 bases. The CDR3 runs 18 residues. Germline trimming cut 0 bases from V and 0 bases from J; bases unmatched to any gene: 10. CDR1 SGHNT and CDR2 YENEEA come from the germline V gene.

This clonotype was found a few times. The V gene is TRBV20-1, the J gene TRBJ1-2; D is unresolved. The CDR3 extends over 16 amino acids. The V end was cut by 6 bases, the J end by 2 bases, with 22 bases between. Germline V CDR1 and CDR2: DFQATT, SNEGSKA (reference sequence). For the CDR3, the DNA is TGCAGTGCCCCTTTTGGTGAGAGTATTATCAACTATGGCTACACCTTC. Amino acids: CSAPFGESIINYGYTF.

The V and J genes are TRBV15 and TRBJ1-1; D unclear. CDR3 length equals 14 residues. Trimming stripped 1 base from V and 2 bases from J, with 8 bases between. CDR1 is LNHNV and CDR2 is YYDKDF in the germline V gene (reference sequence). CDR3 loop: CATSRGSGNTEAFF. CDR3 nucleotide sequence: TGTGCCACCAGCAGAGGGTCGGGAAACACTGAAGCTTTCTTT. Looking up the rest from reference TRBV15 and TRBJ1-1 gives the full variable domain: DAMVIQNPRYQVTQFGKPVTLSCSQTLNHNVMYWYQQKSSQAPKLLFHYYDKDFNNEADTPDNFQSRRPNTSFCFLDIRSPGLGDTAMYLCATSRGSGNTEAFFGQGTRLTVV.

The chain recombines TRBV6-2 or TRBV6-3 with TRBJ1-6; D not resolved. CDR3 size: 12 residues. V gave up 7 bases and J gave up 6 bases, with 7 bases separating them. The germline CDR1 and CDR2 sequences are MNHEY and SVGEGT. In nucleotides, the CDR3 is TGTGCCAGCAAACTGGCTAATTCACCCCTCCACTTT. It translates to CASKLANSPLHF.

The CDR3 loop reads CASSFKRGHTEAFF. The CDR3, as DNA: TGCGCCAGCAGCTTTAAGAGGGGGCACACTGAAGCTTTCTTT. This chain uses TRBV5-1 with TRBJ1-1, with 7 bases identical to TRBD1. The V segment lost 2 bases and the J segment 3 bases; nucleotides outside the gene matches: 4. In germline, CDR1 is SGHRS, CDR2 YFSETQ. This CDR3 is built from 14 residues.

The rearrangement uses TRBV7-3 and TRBJ2-3; TRBD2 aligns across 9 bases. CDR3 length equals 16 residues. The ends lost 5 bases at V and 2 bases at J; junction bases unmatched: 8. Per germline, CDR1 SGHTA and CDR2 FQGTGA. The CDR3 coding sequence is TGTGCCAGCAGCCCAAGGTGGACTAGCGACACAGATACGCAGTATTTT. Translating it yields CASSPRWTSDTDTQYF. The complete variable domain, with remaining parts taken from reference TRBV7-3 and TRBJ2-3, reads GAGVSQTPSNKVTEKGKYVELRCDPISGHTALYWYRQSLGQGPEFLIYFQGTGAADDSGLPNDRFFAVRPEGSVSTLKIQRTERGDSAVYLCASSPRWTSDTDTQYFGPGTRLTVL.